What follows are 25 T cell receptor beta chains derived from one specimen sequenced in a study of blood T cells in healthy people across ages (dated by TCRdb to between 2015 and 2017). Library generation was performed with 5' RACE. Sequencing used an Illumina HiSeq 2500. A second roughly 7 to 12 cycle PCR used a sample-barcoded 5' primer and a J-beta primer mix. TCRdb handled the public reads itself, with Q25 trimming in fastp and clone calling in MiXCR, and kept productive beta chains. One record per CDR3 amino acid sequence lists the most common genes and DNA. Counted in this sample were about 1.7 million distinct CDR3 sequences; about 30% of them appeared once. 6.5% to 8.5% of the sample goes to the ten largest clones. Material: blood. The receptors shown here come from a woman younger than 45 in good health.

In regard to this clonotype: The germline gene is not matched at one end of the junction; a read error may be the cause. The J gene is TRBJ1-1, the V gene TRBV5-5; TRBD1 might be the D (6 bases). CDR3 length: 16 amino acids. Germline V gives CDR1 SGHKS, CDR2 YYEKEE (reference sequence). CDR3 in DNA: TGTGCCGGCAGCTTTGCCAACCGGGGGCCGAACACTGAAGCTTTCTTT. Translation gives CAGSFANRGPNTEAFF.

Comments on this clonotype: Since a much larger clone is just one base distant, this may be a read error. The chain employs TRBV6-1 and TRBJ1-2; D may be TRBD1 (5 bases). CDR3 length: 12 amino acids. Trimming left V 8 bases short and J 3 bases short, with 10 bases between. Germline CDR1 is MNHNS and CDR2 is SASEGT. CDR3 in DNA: TGTGCCAGCGGGGGGGTTTACTATGGCTACACCTTC. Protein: CASGGVYYGYTF.

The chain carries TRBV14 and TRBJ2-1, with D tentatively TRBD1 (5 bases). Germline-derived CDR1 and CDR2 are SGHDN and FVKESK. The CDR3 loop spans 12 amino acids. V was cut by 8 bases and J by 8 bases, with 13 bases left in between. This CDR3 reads CASGRAGYEQFF. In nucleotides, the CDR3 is TGTGCCAGCGGAAGGGCAGGGTATGAGCAGTTCTTC.

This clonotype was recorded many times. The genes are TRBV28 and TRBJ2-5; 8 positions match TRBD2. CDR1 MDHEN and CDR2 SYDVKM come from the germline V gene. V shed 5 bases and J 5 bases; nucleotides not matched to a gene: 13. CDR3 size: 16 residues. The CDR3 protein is CASSDPRGGFGETQYF. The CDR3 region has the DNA TGTGCCAGCAGTGACCCCCGGGGGGGGTTTGGGGAGACCCAGTACTTC.

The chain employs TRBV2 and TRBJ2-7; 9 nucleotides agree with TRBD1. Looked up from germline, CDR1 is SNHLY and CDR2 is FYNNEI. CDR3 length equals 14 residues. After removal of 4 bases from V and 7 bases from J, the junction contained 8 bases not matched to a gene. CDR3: CASSATGGKVEQYF. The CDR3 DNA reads TGTGCCAGCAGTGCGACAGGGGGAAAGGTAGAGCAGTACTTC.

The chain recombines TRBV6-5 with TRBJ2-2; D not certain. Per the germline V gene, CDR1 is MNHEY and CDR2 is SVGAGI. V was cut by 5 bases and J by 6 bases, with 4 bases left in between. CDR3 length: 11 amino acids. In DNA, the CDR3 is TGTGCCAGCAGTGATGCCGGGGAGCTGTTTTTT. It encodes CASSDAGELFF.

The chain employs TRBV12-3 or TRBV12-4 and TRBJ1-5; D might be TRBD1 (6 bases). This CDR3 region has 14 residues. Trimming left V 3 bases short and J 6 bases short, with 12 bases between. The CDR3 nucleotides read TGTGCCAGCAGTTTGGGACAAAGGGCTCAGCCCCAGCATTTT. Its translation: CASSLGQRAQPQHF.

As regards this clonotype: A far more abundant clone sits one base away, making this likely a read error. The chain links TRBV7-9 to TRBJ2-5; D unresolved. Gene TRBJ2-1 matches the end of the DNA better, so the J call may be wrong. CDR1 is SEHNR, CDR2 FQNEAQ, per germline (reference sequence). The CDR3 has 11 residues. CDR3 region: CASSTQETQFF. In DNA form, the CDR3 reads TGTGCCAGCAGCACCCAAGAGACCCAGTTCTTC.

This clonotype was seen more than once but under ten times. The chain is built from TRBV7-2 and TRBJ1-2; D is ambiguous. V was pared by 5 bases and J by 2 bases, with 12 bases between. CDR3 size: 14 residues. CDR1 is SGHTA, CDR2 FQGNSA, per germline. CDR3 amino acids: CASSNGGINYGYTF. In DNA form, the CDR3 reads TGTGCCAGCAGCAATGGCGGTATAAACTATGGCTACACCTTC.

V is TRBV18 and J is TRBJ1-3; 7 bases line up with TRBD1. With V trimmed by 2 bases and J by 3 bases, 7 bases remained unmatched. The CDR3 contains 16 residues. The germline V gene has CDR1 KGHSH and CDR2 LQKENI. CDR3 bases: TGTGCCAGCTCACCATTCGGACAGGAGGTTGGAAACACCATATATTTT. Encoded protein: CASSPFGQEVGNTIYF.

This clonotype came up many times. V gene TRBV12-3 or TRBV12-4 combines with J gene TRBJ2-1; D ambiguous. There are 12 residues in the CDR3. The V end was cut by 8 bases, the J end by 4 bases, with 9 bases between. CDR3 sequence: CASSPQYNEQFF. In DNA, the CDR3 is TGTGCCAGCTCACCACAGTACAATGAGCAGTTCTTC.

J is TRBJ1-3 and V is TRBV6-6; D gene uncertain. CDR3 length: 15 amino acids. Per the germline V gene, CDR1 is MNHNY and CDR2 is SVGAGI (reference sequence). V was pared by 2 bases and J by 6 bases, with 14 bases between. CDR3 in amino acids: CASSYGKAGANTIYF. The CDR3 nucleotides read TGTGCCAGCAGTTACGGGAAGGCTGGAGCAAACACCATATATTTT.

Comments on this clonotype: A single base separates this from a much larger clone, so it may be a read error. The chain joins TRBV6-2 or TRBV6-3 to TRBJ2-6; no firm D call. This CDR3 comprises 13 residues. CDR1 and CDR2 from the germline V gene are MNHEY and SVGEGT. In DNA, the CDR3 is TGTGCCAGCGGCATGTCTGAGGCCAACGTCCTGACTTTC. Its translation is CASGMSEANVLTF.

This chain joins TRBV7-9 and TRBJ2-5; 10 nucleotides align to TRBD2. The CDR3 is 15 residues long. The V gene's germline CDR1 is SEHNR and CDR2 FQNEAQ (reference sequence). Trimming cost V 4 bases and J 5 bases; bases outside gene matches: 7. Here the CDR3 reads CASSSVAGGGETQYF. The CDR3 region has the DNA TGTGCCAGCAGCTCCGTAGCGGGAGGAGGGGAGACCCAGTACTTC.

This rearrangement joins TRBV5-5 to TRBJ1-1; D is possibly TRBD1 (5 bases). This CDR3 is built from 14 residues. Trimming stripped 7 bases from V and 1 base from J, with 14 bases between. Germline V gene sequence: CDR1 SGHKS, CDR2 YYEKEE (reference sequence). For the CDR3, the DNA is TGTGCCAGCCTGACAGCGTTGACGAACACTGAAGCTTTCTTT. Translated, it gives CASLTALTNTEAFF.

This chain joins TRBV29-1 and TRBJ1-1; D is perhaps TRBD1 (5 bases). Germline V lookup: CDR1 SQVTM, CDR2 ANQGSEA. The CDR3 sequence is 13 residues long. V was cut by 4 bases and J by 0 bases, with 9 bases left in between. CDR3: CSVVRVMNTEAFF. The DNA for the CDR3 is TGCAGCGTTGTCAGGGTCATGAACACTGAAGCTTTCTTT.

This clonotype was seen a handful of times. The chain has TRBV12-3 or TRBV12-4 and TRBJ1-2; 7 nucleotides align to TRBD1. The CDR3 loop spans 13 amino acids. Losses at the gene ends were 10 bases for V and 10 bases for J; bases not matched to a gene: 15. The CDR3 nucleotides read TGTGCCACCGCCCCCGGAGGGGGCCGTGACTACACCTTC. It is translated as CATAPGGGRDYTF.

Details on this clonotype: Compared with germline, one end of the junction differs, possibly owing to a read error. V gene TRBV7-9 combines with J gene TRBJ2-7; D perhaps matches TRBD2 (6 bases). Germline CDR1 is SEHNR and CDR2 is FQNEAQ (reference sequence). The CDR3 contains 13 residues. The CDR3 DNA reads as TGTGCCAGCGGCTTATGGGGGGTGGGAGAGCAGTACTTC. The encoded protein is CASGLWGVGEQYF.

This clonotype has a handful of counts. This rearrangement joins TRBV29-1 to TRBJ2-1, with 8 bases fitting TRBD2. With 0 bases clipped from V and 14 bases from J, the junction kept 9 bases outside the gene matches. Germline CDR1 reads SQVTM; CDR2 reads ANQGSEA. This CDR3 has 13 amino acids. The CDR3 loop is CSVEDWVAGSEFF. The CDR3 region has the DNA TGCAGCGTTGAAGATTGGGTAGCGGGGTCTGAGTTCTTC.

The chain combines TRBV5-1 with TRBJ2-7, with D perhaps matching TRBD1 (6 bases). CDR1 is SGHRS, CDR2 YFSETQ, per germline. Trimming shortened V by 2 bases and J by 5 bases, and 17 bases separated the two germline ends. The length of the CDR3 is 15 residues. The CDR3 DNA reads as TGCGCCAGCAGCTTTACAGGGCAGTCTGAAGACGAGCAGTACTTC. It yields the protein CASSFTGQSEDEQYF.

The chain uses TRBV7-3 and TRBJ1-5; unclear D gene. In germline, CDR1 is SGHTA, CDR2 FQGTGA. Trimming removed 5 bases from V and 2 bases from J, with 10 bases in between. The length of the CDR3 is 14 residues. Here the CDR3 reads CASSPRNRNQPQHF. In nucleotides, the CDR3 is TGTGCCAGCAGCCCCCGGAACCGCAATCAGCCCCAGCATTTT. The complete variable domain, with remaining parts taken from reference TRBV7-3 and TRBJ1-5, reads GAGVSQTPSNKVTEKGKYVELRCDPISGHTALYWYRQSLGQGPEFLIYFQGTGAADDSGLPNDRFFAVRPEGSVSTLKIQRTERGDSAVYLCASSPRNRNQPQHFGDGTRLSIL.

CDR3 DNA sequence: TGTGCCAGCAGTTTGGGGACCGCCCCTCCCGGGGATGAGCAGTACTTC. The encoded protein is CASSLGTAPPGDEQYF. V gene TRBV12-3 or TRBV12-4 combines with J gene TRBJ2-7; D tentatively fits TRBD1 or TRBD2 (5 bases each). V lost 3 bases, J lost 7 bases, and 22 bases lay in between. This CDR3 is built from 16 residues.

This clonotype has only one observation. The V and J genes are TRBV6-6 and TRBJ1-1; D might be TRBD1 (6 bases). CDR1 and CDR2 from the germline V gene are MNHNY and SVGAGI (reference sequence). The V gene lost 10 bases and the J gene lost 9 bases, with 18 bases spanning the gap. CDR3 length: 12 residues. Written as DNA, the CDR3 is TGTGCCACCCGTGGGGGCCGGGAGCAAGCTTTCTTT. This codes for CATRGGREQAFF.

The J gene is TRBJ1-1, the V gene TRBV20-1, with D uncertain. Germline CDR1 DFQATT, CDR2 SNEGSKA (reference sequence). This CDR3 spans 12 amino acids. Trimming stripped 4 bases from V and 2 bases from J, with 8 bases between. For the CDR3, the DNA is TGCAGTGCTAAACAGCCCAACACTGAAGCTTTCTTT. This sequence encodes CSAKQPNTEAFF.

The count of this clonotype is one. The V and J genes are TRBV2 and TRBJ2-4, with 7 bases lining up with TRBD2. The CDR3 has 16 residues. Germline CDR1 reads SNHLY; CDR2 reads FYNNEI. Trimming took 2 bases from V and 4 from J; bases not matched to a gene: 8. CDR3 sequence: CASSEIGGGGKNIQYF. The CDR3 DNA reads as TGTGCCAGCAGTGAAATTGGCGGGGGAGGGAAAAACATTCAGTACTTC. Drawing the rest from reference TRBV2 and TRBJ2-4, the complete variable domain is EPEVTQTPSHQVTQMGQEVILRCVPISNHLYFYWYRQILGQKVEFLVSFYNNEISEKSEIFDDQFSVERPDGSNFTLKIRSTKLEDSAMYFCASSEIGGGGKNIQYFGAGTRLSVL.